This TCR beta chain emerged from a study of chronic HIV infection and antiretroviral therapy. Each CDR3 protein gets one entry after TCRdb re-called the 5' RACE reads with MiXCR. The profile shows approximately 30,000 distinct CDR3 sequences, 8% to 10% of them singletons. Between the trimmed V and J ends, which lost 4 bases and 9 bases, there was a span of 17 bases. The CDR3 length is 13 residues. CDR1 is SQVTM, CDR2 ANQGSEA, per germline. The chain has TRBV29-1 and TRBJ2-3; possibly TRBD1 for D (6 bases). Sequencing input: peripheral blood. This sequence originates from an adult who had HIV and had not received antiretroviral therapy, or was an uninfected healthy control (not recorded which). DNA for the CDR3: TGCAGCGTTGGACCCAAAGGGGGTCAGACGCAGTATTTT. The encoded protein is CSVGPKGGQTQYF.